Sequencing of this T cell receptor (beta chain) was carried out in a study of monozygotic twins with inflammatory bowel disease. The CDR3 sequence is 14 residues long. Germline CDR1 SGDLS, CDR2 YYNGEE. TCRdb reprocessed the 5' RACE reads and reports one entry per CDR3 protein, with no DNA. This sample carries approximately 330,000 distinct CDR3 sequences, with 2% to 2.5% going to the ten biggest clones. Sequencing was performed on blood. The chain uses TRBV9 and TRBJ2-1; with no DNA, the TCRdb D assignment of TRBD1 cannot be verified. The receptor was isolated from a human donor with ulcerative colitis or Crohn's disease, or a healthy co-twin of an affected twin (not recorded which). CDR3 in amino acids: CASSVEPGYGEQFF.